This T cell receptor beta chain was retrieved from a study of blood T cell repertoires in COVID-19. Study context: From the United States, Italy and Spain came samples of acute and convalescent COVID-19. The analysed material was cDNA or gDNA that came from T cells, B-cell-depleted T cells, or PBMCs.

The CDR3 extends over 14 amino acids. Germline V gene sequence: CDR1 SQVTM, CDR2 ANQGSEA. J lost 6 bases, V lost 3 bases, and 2 bases had no gene match. Original analysis: Amplifying reference gene primers gave estimates of nucleated cell counts. Measured with immunoSEQ multiplex PCR; TCRdb has only the in-frame clones, and not every one. The DNA was the basis for D and trimming; V, J and clone size are from that table. This table has about 130,000 clones, approximately 80% appearing once. The rearrangement links TRBV29-1 to TRBJ2-1, with TRBD2 matching 13 bases. The sample comprised peripheral blood. The clonotype was recovered from a human donor in a cohort sampled during active COVID-19. In DNA, the CDR3 is TGCAGCGTTGAGGGACTAGCGGGAATCAATGAGCAGTTCTTC. Amino acid sequence: CSVEGLAGINEQFF.